This T cell receptor (beta chain) was documented in a study of OX40 agonist ivuxolimab in advanced cancers. For the study at large: The patients got ivuxolimab, which is an agonistic anti-OX40 (CD134) antibody. Study-wide points: Expanded clones were, on average, more numerous among CD8+ T cells than CD4+. Expansion of clones was among the lowest in partial responders at 0.1-3.0 mg/kg.

Comment on this clone: The target antigen is unknown.

Patients who had autoimmune disease history or got systemic immunosuppression were left out. Measured with immunoSEQ multiplex PCR; TCRdb has only the in-frame clones, and not every one. The sample holds under 25,000 clones, 74% seen once. The receptor was isolated from an adult with an advanced solid tumor such as melanoma, head and neck, liver or kidney cancer. Sample: CD4+ or CD8+ T cells sorted from blood, taken in a trial of the OX40 agonist ivuxolimab.

CDR3 in amino acids: CASTGDYEQYF. The CDR3 coding sequence is TGCGCCAGCACAGGGGATTACGAGCAGTACTTC. The chain is built from TRBV5-1 and TRBJ2-7; D perhaps matches TRBD1 (6 bases). Between the trimmed V and J ends, which lost 6 bases and 4 bases, there was a span of 8 bases. The CDR3 spans 11 residues. Germline loops: CDR1 SGHRS, CDR2 YFSETQ. The full variable domain, with the rest looked up from reference TRBV5-1 and TRBJ2-7, is KAGVTQTPRYLIKTRGQQVTLSCSPISGHRSVSWYQQTPGQGLQFLFEYFSETQRNKGNFPGRFSGRQFSNSRSEMNVSTLELGDSALYLCASTGDYEQYFGPGTRLTVT.